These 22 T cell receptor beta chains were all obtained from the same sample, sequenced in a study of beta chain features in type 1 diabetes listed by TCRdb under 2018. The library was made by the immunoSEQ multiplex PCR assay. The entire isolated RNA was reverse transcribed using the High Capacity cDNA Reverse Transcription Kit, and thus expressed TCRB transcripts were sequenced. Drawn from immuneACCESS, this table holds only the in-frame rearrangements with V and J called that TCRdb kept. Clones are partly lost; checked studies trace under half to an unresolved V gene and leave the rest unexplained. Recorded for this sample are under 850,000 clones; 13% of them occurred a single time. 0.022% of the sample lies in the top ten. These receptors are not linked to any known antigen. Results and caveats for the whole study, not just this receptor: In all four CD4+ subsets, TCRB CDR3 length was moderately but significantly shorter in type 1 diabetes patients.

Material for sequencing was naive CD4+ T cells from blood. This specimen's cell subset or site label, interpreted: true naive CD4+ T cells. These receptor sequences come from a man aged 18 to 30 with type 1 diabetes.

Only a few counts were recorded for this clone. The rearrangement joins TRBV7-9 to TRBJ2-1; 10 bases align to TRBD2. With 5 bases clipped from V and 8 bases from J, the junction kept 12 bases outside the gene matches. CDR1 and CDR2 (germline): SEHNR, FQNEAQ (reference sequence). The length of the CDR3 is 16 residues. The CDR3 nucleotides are TGTGCCAGCAGCCAGCGGGGGGGGCTGGCAAGCGATGAGCAGTTCTTC. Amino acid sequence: CASSQRGGLASDEQFF.

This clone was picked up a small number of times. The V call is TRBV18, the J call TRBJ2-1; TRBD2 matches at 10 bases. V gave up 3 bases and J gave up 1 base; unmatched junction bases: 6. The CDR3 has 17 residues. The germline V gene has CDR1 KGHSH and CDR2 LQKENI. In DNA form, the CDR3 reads TGTGCCAGCTCACCGCCTCTGGGACTAGCGTCCTACAATGAGCAGTTCTTC. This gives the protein CASSPPLGLASYNEQFF.

This chain's CDR3 is CASSFGTEAFF. CDR3 nucleotide sequence: TGTGCCAGCAGTTTTGGCACTGAAGCTTTCTTT. This chain links TRBV27 with TRBJ1-1, with unresolved D. The V end was cut by 3 bases, the J end by 4 bases, with 3 bases between. CDR1 is MNHEY and CDR2 is SMNVEV in the germline V gene (reference sequence). The CDR3 is 11 amino acids.

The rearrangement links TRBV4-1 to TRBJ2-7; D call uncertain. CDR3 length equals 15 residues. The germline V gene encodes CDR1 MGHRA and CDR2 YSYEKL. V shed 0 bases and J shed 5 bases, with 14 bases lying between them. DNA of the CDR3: TGCGCCAGCAGCCAAGATCCCCGGACCGGCGACGAGCAGTACTTC. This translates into CASSQDPRTGDEQYF.

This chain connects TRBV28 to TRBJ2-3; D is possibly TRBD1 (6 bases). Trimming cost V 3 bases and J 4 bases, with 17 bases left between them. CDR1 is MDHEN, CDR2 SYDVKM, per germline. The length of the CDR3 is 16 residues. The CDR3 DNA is TGTGCCAGCAGTTTGGGGGACACCCTCGGCGCAGATACGCAGTATTTT. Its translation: CASSLGDTLGADTQYF.

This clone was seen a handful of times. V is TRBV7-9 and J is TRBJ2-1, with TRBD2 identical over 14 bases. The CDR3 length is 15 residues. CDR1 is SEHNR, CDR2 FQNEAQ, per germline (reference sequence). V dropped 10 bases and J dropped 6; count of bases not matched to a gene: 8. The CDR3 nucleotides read TGTGCCACAGAATTGGGACTAGCGGGGGCCAATGAGCAGTTCTTC. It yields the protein CATELGLAGANEQFF.

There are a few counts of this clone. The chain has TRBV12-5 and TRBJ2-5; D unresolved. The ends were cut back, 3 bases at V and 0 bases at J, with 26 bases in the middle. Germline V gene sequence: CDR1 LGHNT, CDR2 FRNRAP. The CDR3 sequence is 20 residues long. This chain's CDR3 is CASGFLAKVLNTLHQETQYF. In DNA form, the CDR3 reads TGTGCTAGTGGTTTTCTGGCAAAGGTCCTTAACACCCTACACCAAGAGACCCAGTACTTC.

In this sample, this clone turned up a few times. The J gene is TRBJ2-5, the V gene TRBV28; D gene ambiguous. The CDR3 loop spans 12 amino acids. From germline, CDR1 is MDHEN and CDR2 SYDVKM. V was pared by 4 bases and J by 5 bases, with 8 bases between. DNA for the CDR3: TGTGCCAGCAGTTCCTTACGTGAGACCCAGTACTTC. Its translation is CASSSLRETQYF.

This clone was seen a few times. CDR3 sequence reads: CASSPGAGHISEQYF. DNA for the CDR3: TGTGCCAGCAGCCCCGGAGCGGGACACATTAGCGAGCAGTACTTC. V and J are TRBV7-2 and TRBJ2-7; a possible D gene is TRBD2 (7 bases). The ends were cut back, 5 bases at V and 6 bases at J, with 20 bases in the middle. CDR1 is SGHTA and CDR2 is FQGNSA in the germline V gene. The CDR3 runs to 15 residues.

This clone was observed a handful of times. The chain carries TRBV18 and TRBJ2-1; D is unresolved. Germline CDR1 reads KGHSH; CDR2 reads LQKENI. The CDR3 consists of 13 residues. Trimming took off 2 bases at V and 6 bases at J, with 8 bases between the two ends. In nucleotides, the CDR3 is TGTGCCAGCTCACCAGGCGACCGCAATGAGCAGTTCTTC. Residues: CASSPGDRNEQFF.

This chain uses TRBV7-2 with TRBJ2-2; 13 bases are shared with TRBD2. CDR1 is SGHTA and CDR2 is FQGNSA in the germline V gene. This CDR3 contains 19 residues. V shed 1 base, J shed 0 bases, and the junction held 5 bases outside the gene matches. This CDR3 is CASSLVGTSGVTNTGELFF. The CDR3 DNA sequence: TGTGCCAGCAGCTTAGTAGGGACTAGCGGGGTTACGAACACCGGGGAGCTGTTTTTT.

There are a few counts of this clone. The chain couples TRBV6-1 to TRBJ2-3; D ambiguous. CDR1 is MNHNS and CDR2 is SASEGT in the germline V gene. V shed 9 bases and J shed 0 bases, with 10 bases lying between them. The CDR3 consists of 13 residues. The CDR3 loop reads CARGMASTDTQYF. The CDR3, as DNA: TGTGCCAGGGGTATGGCTAGCACAGATACGCAGTATTTT.

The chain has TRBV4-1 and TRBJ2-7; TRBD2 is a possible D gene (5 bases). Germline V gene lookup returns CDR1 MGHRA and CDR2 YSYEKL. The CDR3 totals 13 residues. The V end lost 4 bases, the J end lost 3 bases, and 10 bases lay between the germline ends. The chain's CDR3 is CASSLNEGYEQYF. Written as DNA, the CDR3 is TGCGCCAGCAGCCTAAATGAGGGCTACGAGCAGTACTTC.

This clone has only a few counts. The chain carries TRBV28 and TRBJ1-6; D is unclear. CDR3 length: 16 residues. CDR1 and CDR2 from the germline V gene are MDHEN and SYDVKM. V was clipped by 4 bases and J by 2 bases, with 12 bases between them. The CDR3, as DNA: TGTGCCAGCAGTTCCCCAGATGCCGCCTATAATTCACCCCTCCACTTT. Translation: CASSSPDAAYNSPLHF.

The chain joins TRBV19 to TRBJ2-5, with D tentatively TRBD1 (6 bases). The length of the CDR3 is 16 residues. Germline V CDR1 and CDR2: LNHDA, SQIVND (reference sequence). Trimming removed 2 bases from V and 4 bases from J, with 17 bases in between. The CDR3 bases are TGTGCCAGTAGTATACGAGGCAGGGGCGCCTCAGAGACCCAGTACTTC. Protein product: CASSIRGRGASETQYF.

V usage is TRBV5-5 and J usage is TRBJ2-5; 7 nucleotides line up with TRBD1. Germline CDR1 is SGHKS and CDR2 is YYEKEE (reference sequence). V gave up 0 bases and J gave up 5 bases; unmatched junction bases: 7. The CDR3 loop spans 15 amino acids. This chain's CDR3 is CASSLDGQAAETQYF. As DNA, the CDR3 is TGTGCCAGCAGCTTGGATGGACAGGCGGCGGAGACCCAGTACTTC.

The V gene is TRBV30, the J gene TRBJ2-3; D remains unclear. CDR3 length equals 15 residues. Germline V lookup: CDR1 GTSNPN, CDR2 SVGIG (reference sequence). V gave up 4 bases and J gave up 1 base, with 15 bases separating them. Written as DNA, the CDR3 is TGTGCCTGGAAGCCGGGCCGCTGGGGCACAGATACGCAGTATTTT. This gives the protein CAWKPGRWGTDTQYF. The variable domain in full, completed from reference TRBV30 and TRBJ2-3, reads SQTIHQWPATLVQPVGSPLSLECTVEGTSNPNLYWYRQAAGRGLQLLFYSVGIGQISSEVPQNLSASRPQDRQFILSSKKLLLSDSGFYLCAWKPGRWGTDTQYFGPGTRLTVL.

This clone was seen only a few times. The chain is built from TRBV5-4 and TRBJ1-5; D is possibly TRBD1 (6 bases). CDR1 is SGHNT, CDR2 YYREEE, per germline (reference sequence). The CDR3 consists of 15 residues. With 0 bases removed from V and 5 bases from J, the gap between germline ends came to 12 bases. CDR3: CASSLGGGRDQPQHF. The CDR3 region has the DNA TGTGCCAGCAGCTTGGGAGGGGGAAGGGATCAGCCCCAGCATTTT.

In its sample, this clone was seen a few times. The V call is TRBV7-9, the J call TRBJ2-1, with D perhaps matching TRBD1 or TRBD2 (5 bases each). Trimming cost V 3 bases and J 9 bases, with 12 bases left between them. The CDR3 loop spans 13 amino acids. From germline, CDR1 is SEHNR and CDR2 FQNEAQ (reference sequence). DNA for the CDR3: TGTGCCAGCAGCTTTGTAGGGGACGGTGAGCAGTTCTTC. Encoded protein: CASSFVGDGEQFF.

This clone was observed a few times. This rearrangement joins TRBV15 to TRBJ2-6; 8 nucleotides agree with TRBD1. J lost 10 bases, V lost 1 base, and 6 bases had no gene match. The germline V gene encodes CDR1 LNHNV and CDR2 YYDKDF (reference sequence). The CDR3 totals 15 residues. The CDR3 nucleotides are TGTGCCACCAGCAGAGTAGCAGGGGGCACAAACGTCCTGACTTTC. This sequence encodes CATSRVAGGTNVLTF.

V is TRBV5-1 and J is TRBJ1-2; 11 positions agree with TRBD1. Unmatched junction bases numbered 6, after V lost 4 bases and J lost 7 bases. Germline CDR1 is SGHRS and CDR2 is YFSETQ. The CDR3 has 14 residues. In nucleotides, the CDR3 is TGCGCCAGCAGCCCTGGACAGGGGGCCTCTGGCTACACCTTC. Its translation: CASSPGQGASGYTF.

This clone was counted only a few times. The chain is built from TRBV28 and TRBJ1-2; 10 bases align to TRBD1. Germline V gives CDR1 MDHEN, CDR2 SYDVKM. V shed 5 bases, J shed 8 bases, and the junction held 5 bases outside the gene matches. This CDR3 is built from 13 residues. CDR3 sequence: CASSRQGATGYTF. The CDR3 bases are TGTGCCAGCAGTCGACAGGGGGCAACGGGCTACACCTTC.